A single sample is the source of the 25 T cell receptor beta chains below, sequenced in a study of cytomegalovirus exposure and HLA in healthy donors. PCR was performed using 60 Vbeta and 13 Jbeta primers. Assay: immunoSEQ multiplex PCR; the TCRdb copy retains only in-frame clones and omits some. The table shows about 120,000 clones, with 75% occurring only once. The sample was PBMCs. The receptors shown here come from a woman between 40 and 50 years old in good health and CMV-seropositive.

V gene TRBV30 combines with J gene TRBJ1-2; 12 bases map to TRBD1. V shed 5 bases and J 8 bases; nucleotides not matched to a gene: 9. The CDR3 covers 14 residues. Germline values: CDR1 GTSNPN, CDR2 SVGIG (reference sequence). The CDR3 DNA reads TGTGCCTGGGTCCGGGACAGGGGGCCCCGGGGCTACACCTTC. It translates to CAWVRDRGPRGYTF.

The CDR3 nucleotides read TGTGCCAGCAACTTAGAACAGCGGAACTATGGCTACACCTTC. Translated, it gives CASNLEQRNYGYTF. The chain links TRBV5-6 to TRBJ1-2, with D unresolved. V gave up 6 bases and J gave up 2 bases, with 14 bases separating them. This CDR3 is 14 amino acids long. Per germline, CDR1 SGHDT and CDR2 YYEEEE. The variable domain in full, with the rest retrieved from reference TRBV5-6 and TRBJ1-2, is DAGVTQSPTHLIKTRGQQVTLRCSPKSGHDTVSWYQQALGQGPQFIFQYYEEEERQRGNFPDRFSGHQFPNYSSELNVNALLLGDSALYLCASNLEQRNYGYTFGSGTRLTVV.

A few counts support this clone. The genes are TRBV5-4 and TRBJ1-2; D ambiguous. Germline V lookup: CDR1 SGHNT, CDR2 YYREEE (reference sequence). This CDR3 spans 13 amino acids. V lost 2 bases and J 2 bases, leaving 7 bases between the germline ends. The CDR3 sequence is CASSLPVNYGYTF. In DNA form, the CDR3 reads TGTGCCAGCAGCTTACCAGTAAACTATGGCTACACCTTC.

The chain uses TRBV7-6 and TRBJ2-1; weak D call: TRBD1 (6 bases). CDR1 and CDR2 (germline): SGHVS, FNYEAQ. Trimming took 5 bases from V and 8 from J, leaving 22 bases between them. The CDR3 has 16 amino acids. In DNA, the CDR3 is TGTGCCAGCAGCACACGTACCGGGACACGGTTCGATGAGCAGTTCTTC. This codes for CASSTRTGTRFDEQFF.

This clone came up once. This chain links TRBV5-6 with TRBJ1-1, with a weak D call TRBD1 (6 bases). This CDR3 region has 14 residues. Per the germline V gene, CDR1 is SGHDT and CDR2 is YYEEEE. The V and J ends lost 0 bases and 1 base respectively, with 7 bases between them. CDR3 nucleotides: TGTGCCAGCAGCTTGGGCAGGGGGAACACTGAAGCTTTCTTT. Its translation: CASSLGRGNTEAFF. Based on the CDR3 plus reference TRBV5-6 and TRBJ1-1, the full variable domain is DAGVTQSPTHLIKTRGQQVTLRCSPKSGHDTVSWYQQALGQGPQFIFQYYEEEERQRGNFPDRFSGHQFPNYSSELNVNALLLGDSALYLCASSLGRGNTEAFFGQGTRLTVV.

This clone was seen once. The gene calls are TRBV6-5 and TRBJ2-7, with 7 bases aligning to TRBD1. Germline V lookup: CDR1 MNHEY, CDR2 SVGAGI. Trimming at V came to 4 bases and at J to 1 base, leaving 4 bases not matched to a gene. The CDR3 extends over 14 amino acids. The CDR3 loop is CASSSPGQSYEQYF. The CDR3 DNA follows: TGTGCCAGCAGTTCTCCGGGACAGTCCTACGAGCAGTACTTC.

The rearrangement joins TRBV5-1 to TRBJ2-7, with 8 bases aligning to TRBD2. V lost 0 bases to trimming and J lost 5 bases; unmatched junction nucleotides: 7. The CDR3 runs 15 residues. Germline CDR1 reads SGHRS; CDR2 reads YFSETQ. The DNA of the CDR3 is TGCGCCAGCAGCTTGGCAGGGACTAGGCAACACGAGCAGTACTTC. Translated, it gives CASSLAGTRQHEQYF.

The chain joins TRBV6-5 to TRBJ2-3; tentative D call: TRBD2 (5 bases). V lost 2 bases and J lost 5, with 5 bases in between. Germline lookup yields CDR1 MNHEY and CDR2 SVGAGI. The length of the CDR3 is 12 residues. The CDR3 region has the DNA TGTGCCAGCAGTTACAGCGGAGATACGCAGTATTTT. Translating gives CASSYSGDTQYF.

This clone occurred a few times. This chain joins TRBV29-1 and TRBJ1-3; perhaps TRBD1 as D (6 bases). The CDR3 is 14 residues long. Trimming removed 3 bases at V and 4 bases at J, with 13 bases between. Germline V gene sequence: CDR1 SQVTM, CDR2 ANQGSEA. In nucleotides, the CDR3 is TGCAGCGTTGACTTTCAGGGGTCCGGAAACACCATATATTTT. Its protein product is CSVDFQGSGNTIYF.

The chain uses TRBV4-2 and TRBJ1-4, with 7 nucleotides matching TRBD1. The trim removed 4 bases at V and 0 bases at J, leaving 8 bases unmatched. The CDR3 is made up of 17 amino acids. Germline values: CDR1 LGHNA, CDR2 YNFKEQ. The CDR3 protein is CASSLNPQGATNEKLFF. CDR3 DNA sequence: TGTGCCAGCAGCCTAAATCCCCAGGGGGCAACTAATGAAAAACTGTTTTTT.

The genes are TRBV29-1 and TRBJ1-2; tentatively, D is TRBD1 (5 bases). The CDR3 has 11 residues. The germline V and J ends were trimmed by 6 bases and 3 bases, with 8 bases remaining between them. CDR1 is SQVTM, CDR2 ANQGSEA, per germline. CDR3 sequence: CSVQGDYGYTF. The CDR3, as DNA: TGCAGCGTCCAGGGCGACTATGGCTACACCTTC.

The rearrangement links TRBV29-1 to TRBJ1-1; TRBD1 agrees at 7 bases. The V and J ends lost 6 bases and 4 bases, in that order; junction bases with no gene match: 5. In germline, CDR1 is SQVTM, CDR2 ANQGSEA. The CDR3 has 12 amino acids. CDR3: CSVVTGTTEAFF. For the CDR3, the DNA is TGCAGCGTGGTGACAGGGACCACTGAAGCTTTCTTT.

This clone has only a few counts. The V gene is TRBV27, the J gene TRBJ2-1; TRBD1 matches 8 bases. With 3 bases clipped from V and 9 bases from J, the junction kept 7 bases outside the gene matches. CDR3 length: 14 amino acids. Per the germline V gene, CDR1 is MNHEY and CDR2 is SMNVEV (reference sequence). The CDR3 DNA follows: TGTGCCAGCAGTTTGCAGGGGGCGATCGGTGAGCAGTTCTTC. Amino acid sequence: CASSLQGAIGEQFF.

This clone came up a few times. The J gene is TRBJ2-2, the V gene TRBV6-4, with D perhaps TRBD2 (6 bases). The CDR3 spans 14 residues. Germline values: CDR1 MRHNA, CDR2 SNTAGT. The V end was cut by 6 bases, the J end by 0 bases, with 8 bases between. The CDR3 sequence: CASSRLANTGELFF. The CDR3 region has the DNA TGTGCCAGCAGCCGACTAGCGAACACCGGGGAGCTGTTTTTT.

In this sample, this clone turned up a few times. The chain links TRBV2 to TRBJ2-2, with 8 nucleotides matching TRBD1. Losses at the gene ends were 6 bases for V and 3 bases for J; bases not matched to a gene: 6. From germline, CDR1 is SNHLY and CDR2 FYNNEI. The CDR3 contains 15 residues. CDR3 nucleotides: TGTGCCAGCAGGGTCGACAGGGGATACACCGGGGAGCTGTTTTTT. Amino acid sequence: CASRVDRGYTGELFF. Drawing the rest from reference TRBV2 and TRBJ2-2, the complete variable domain is EPEVTQTPSHQVTQMGQEVILRCVPISNHLYFYWYRQILGQKVEFLVSFYNNEISEKSEIFDDQFSVERPDGSNFTLKIRSTKLEDSAMYFCASRVDRGYTGELFFGEGSRLTVL.

V gene TRBV5-1 combines with J gene TRBJ2-7, with a weak D call TRBD2 (5 bases). CDR1 SGHRS and CDR2 YFSETQ come from the germline V gene. This CDR3 is built from 13 residues. V was pared by 7 bases and J by 6 bases, with 17 bases between. CDR3 sequence reads: CASSASVAGEQYF. The CDR3 nucleotides are TGCGCCAGCTCGGCCTCGGTGGCGGGCGAGCAGTACTTC.

The chain carries TRBV18 and TRBJ2-5; TRBD2 aligns across 13 bases. CDR1 KGHSH and CDR2 LQKENI come from the germline V gene. The CDR3 is made up of 16 amino acids. J was trimmed by 5 bases and V by 2 bases; bases with no gene match: 5. The CDR3 region has the DNA TGTGCCAGCTCACCAGGACTAGCGGGGGTAGGGGAGACCCAGTACTTC. It specifies CASSPGLAGVGETQYF.

This clone appeared a single time. The CDR3 here is CASSVAGRSGNTIYF. CDR3 DNA: TGTGCCAGCAGCGTCGCAGGGAGGTCTGGAAACACCATATATTTT. The chain recombines TRBV9 with TRBJ1-3, with D maybe TRBD1 (5 bases). This CDR3 has 15 residues. Germline V gene data show CDR1 as SGDLS and CDR2 as YYNGEE. V was shortened by 2 bases and J by 1 base, with 10 bases between the two germline ends.

This clone has a single count. The chain couples TRBV6-6 to TRBJ2-1; tentatively, D is TRBD2 (6 bases). The germline V and J ends were trimmed by 4 bases and 0 bases, with 13 bases remaining between them. Germline-derived CDR1 and CDR2 are MNHNY and SVGAGI (reference sequence). CDR3 length equals 16 residues. The CDR3 DNA sequence: TGTGCCAGCAGTTTGTCGGACTATATCTCCTACAATGAGCAGTTCTTC. This codes for CASSLSDYISYNEQFF.

This clone was seen a single time. V gene TRBV5-1 combines with J gene TRBJ2-7; 11 bases agree with TRBD1. The V and J ends lost 3 bases and 2 bases, in that order; junction bases with no gene match: 4. CDR3 length: 15 residues. Germline V gene lookup returns CDR1 SGHRS and CDR2 YFSETQ. In DNA, the CDR3 is TGCGCCAGCAGCTCGGGACAGGGGGTTACCTACGAGCAGTACTTC. Its translation is CASSSGQGVTYEQYF.

The chain is built from TRBV14 and TRBJ2-6; unclear D gene. From germline, CDR1 is SGHDN and CDR2 FVKESK. CDR3 length: 15 amino acids. Trimming removed 4 bases at V and 0 bases at J, with 7 bases between. DNA for the CDR3: TGTGCCAGCAGCCCGCTTAGCTCTGGGGCCAACGTCCTGACTTTC. Its protein is CASSPLSSGANVLTF.

This sequence joins TRBV30 and TRBJ1-2; maybe TRBD1 (5 bases). Germline assignment: CDR1 GTSNPN and CDR2 SVGIG (reference sequence). V was shortened by 3 bases and J by 6 bases, with 17 bases between the two germline ends. There are 14 residues in the CDR3. The CDR3 DNA sequence: TGTGCCTGGAGGTGGGGACTGGGGGGTGATGGCTACACCTTC. As protein: CAWRWGLGGDGYTF.

The chain joins TRBV6-1 to TRBJ2-7; 7 nucleotides line up with TRBD2. This CDR3 contains 13 residues. V lost 6 bases and J lost 3; bases outside the gene matches: 5. From germline, CDR1 is MNHNS and CDR2 SASEGT. CDR3 sequence: CASSSGGNYEQYF. CDR3 DNA: TGTGCCAGCAGCTCCGGGGGGAACTACGAGCAGTACTTC.

Only one count was recorded for this clone. The V and J genes are TRBV5-1 and TRBJ1-2, with 9 bases identical to TRBD1. Trimming cost V 4 bases and J 5 bases; bases outside gene matches: 12. The germline V gene has CDR1 SGHRS and CDR2 YFSETQ. The CDR3 runs to 16 residues. The CDR3 region is CASSHTGGEARYGYTF. The CDR3 bases are TGCGCCAGCAGCCATACAGGGGGCGAGGCTCGGTATGGCTACACCTTC.

This clone was picked up a small number of times. The chain carries TRBV15 and TRBJ2-7, with 9 nucleotides matching TRBD1. The CDR3 extends over 16 amino acids. In germline, CDR1 is LNHNV, CDR2 YYDKDF (reference sequence). V gave up 0 bases and J gave up 1 base; unmatched junction bases: 4. CDR3 protein: CATSRDQGQGSYEQYF. As DNA, the CDR3 is TGTGCCACCAGCAGAGATCAGGGACAGGGATCCTACGAGCAGTACTTC.